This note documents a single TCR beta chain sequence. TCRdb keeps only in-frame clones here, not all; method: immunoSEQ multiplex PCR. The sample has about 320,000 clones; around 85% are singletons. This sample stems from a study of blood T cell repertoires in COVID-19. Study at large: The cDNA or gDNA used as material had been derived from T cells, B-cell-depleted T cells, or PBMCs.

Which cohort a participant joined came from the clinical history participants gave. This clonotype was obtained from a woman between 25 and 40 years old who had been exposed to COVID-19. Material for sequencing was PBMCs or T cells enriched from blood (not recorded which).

DNA for the CDR3: TGTGCCAGCAAATCTTCTCGCCATCAGGAAGCTTTCTTT. Amino acids: CASKSSRHQEAFF. This sequence joins TRBV6-5 and TRBJ1-1, with unresolved D. Germline CDR1 and CDR2: MNHEY and SVGAGI. The germline V and J ends were trimmed by 7 bases and 8 bases, with 17 bases remaining between them. CDR3 length: 13 amino acids.